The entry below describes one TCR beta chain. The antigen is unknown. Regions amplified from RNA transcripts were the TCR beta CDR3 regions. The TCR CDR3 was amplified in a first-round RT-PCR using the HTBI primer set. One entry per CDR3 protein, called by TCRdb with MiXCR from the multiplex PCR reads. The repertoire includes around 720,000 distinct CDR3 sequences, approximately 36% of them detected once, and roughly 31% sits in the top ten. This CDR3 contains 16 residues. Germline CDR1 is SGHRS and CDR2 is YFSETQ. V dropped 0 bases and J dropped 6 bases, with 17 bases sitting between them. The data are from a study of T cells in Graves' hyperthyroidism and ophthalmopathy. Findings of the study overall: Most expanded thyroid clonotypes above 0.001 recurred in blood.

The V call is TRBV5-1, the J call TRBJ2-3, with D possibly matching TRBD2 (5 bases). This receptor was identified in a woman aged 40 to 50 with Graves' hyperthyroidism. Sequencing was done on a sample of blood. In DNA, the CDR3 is TGCGCCAGCAGCTTGGAAGGACGGACTTATTCGGATACGCAGTATTTT. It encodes CASSLEGRTYSDTQYF.